The following is a T cell receptor beta chain sequence with its context. The antigen is undetermined. The entry originates in a study of CD8 T cells in Susac syndrome. RNA amounts of roughly 0.5 to 1 ug underwent reverse transcription with random hexamers. An immunoSEQ multiplex PCR amplified TCR beta CDR3 over 54 Vbeta and 13 Jbeta. One entry per CDR3 protein results from TCRdb running MiXCR on the immunoSEQ multiplex PCR reads. This sample has 150,000 to 200,000 distinct CDR3 sequences, with approximately 94% found just once. Study-level points and caveats: It was acknowledged in the study that its TCR sequencing and HLA analysis involved a relatively small number of individuals.

Germline CDR1 DFQATT, CDR2 SNEGSKA (reference sequence). The length of the CDR3 is 17 residues. J lost 3 bases, V lost 2 bases, and 14 bases had no gene match. Sequencing targeted TCR beta in T cells from blood (CD8+ and CD4+). This sequence originates from a human donor with multiple sclerosis. The sample comprised CD4+ T cells from PBMCs. V is TRBV20-1 and J is TRBJ2-7; the match to TRBD2 covers 9 bases. CDR3 amino acids: CSARSTRVAGDLYEQYF. The CDR3 DNA sequence: TGCAGTGCTAGATCAACTCGGGTAGCGGGAGATCTCTACGAGCAGTACTTC.